These 23 T cell receptor beta chains originate from one sample sequenced in a study of blood T cell repertoires in COVID-19. Libraries were prepared by immunoSEQ multiplex PCR; TCRdb keeps only in-frame clonotypes and omits some of them. There are about 26,000 clones in the sample; approximately 81% occur only once, and about 51% lies in the top ten. Sequenced input: peripheral blood. These receptors originate from a man aged 45-65 years with active or convalescent COVID-19.

This chain links TRBV11-2 with TRBJ2-7, with D possibly being TRBD2 (6 bases). V gave up 10 bases and J gave up 0 bases, with 16 bases separating them. The germline V gene encodes CDR1 SGHAT and CDR2 FQNNGV. The length of the CDR3 is 14 residues. Here the CDR3 reads CATKYSGDSYEQYF. The CDR3, as DNA: TGTGCCACTAAATATAGCGGTGACTCCTACGAGCAGTACTTC.

The CDR3 protein is CASGSTSGSRNEQFF. The CDR3 bases are TGTGCTAGTGGTTCCACGTCCGGGAGTAGGAATGAGCAGTTCTTC. V and J are TRBV12-5 and TRBJ2-1, with a possible D match to TRBD2 (6 bases). Deletions cut 4 bases from V and 7 bases from J, with 17 bases between. CDR3 length equals 15 residues. Germline loops: CDR1 LGHNT, CDR2 FRNRAP.

This chain joins TRBV27 and TRBJ1-2, with 9 nucleotides matching TRBD1. The CDR3 has 17 amino acids. J was trimmed by 3 bases and V by 7 bases; bases with no gene match: 15. Germline V gene sequence: CDR1 MNHEY, CDR2 SMNVEV (reference sequence). DNA of the CDR3: TGTGCCAGCACCTCCGGGACAGGGTCCGAACGAGACTATGGCTACACCTTC. Its translation: CASTSGTGSERDYGYTF.

V usage is TRBV30 and J usage is TRBJ1-2; 7 bases are shared with TRBD1. This CDR3 is built from 16 residues. Germline CDR1 GTSNPN, CDR2 SVGIG (reference sequence). J lost 10 bases, V lost 3 bases, and 20 bases had no gene match. The CDR3 loop is CAWRRGTMTGKINYTF. DNA for the CDR3: TGTGCCTGGAGGAGGGGAACCATGACAGGGAAGATAAACTACACCTTC.

The rearrangement links TRBV6-6 to TRBJ1-1; weak D call: TRBD1 (5 bases). Germline lookup yields CDR1 MNHNY and CDR2 SVGAGI (reference sequence). The V gene lost 7 bases and the J gene lost 3 bases, with 15 bases spanning the gap. The CDR3 consists of 14 residues. The CDR3 bases are TGTGCCAGCAATAATCAGGGTTGGGACACTGAAGCTTTCTTT. It specifies CASNNQGWDTEAFF.

The chain joins TRBV2 to TRBJ1-2, with a possible D match to TRBD1 (5 bases). CDR1 SNHLY and CDR2 FYNNEI come from the germline V gene. The CDR3 is 15 amino acids. V lost 5 bases and J 8 bases, leaving 21 bases between the germline ends. CDR3 bases: TGTGCCAGCAGTCAGACCCTTGGCAGGGTATACGGCTACACCTTC. The encoded protein is CASSQTLGRVYGYTF.

The chain employs TRBV29-1 and TRBJ1-1, with D unresolved. The CDR3 has 13 amino acids. Germline CDR1 and CDR2: SQVTM and ANQGSEA. Between the trimmed V and J ends, which lost 1 base and 10 bases, there was a span of 16 bases. The CDR3, as DNA: TGCAGCGTTGAAGTTAGAAACCGGGTCGGAGCTTTCTTT. Its protein is CSVEVRNRVGAFF. Using reference TRBV29-1 and TRBJ1-1 for the parts outside the CDR3, the full variable domain is SAVISQKPSRDICQRGTSLTIQCQVDSQVTMMFWYRQQPGQSLTLIATANQGSEATYESGFVIDKFPISRPNLTFSTLTVSNMSPEDSSIYLCSVEVRNRVGAFFGQGTRLTVV.

The chain joins TRBV4-2 to TRBJ2-7, with TRBD2 as a possible D gene (5 bases). Germline assignment: CDR1 LGHNA and CDR2 YNFKEQ. V was trimmed by 0 bases and J by 0 bases, leaving 18 bases between them. CDR3 size: 18 residues. CDR3 amino acids: CASSQDLSAAVLSYEQYF. For the CDR3, the DNA is TGTGCCAGCAGCCAAGATCTCTCGGCAGCGGTTCTCTCCTACGAGCAGTACTTC.

The chain recombines TRBV27 with TRBJ1-3, with D possibly matching TRBD1 (6 bases). The CDR3 is 14 residues long. The germline CDR1 and CDR2 sequences are MNHEY and SMNVEV (reference sequence). Trimming removed 8 bases at V and 2 bases at J, with 13 bases between. DNA for the CDR3: TGTGCCAGCCGTGCCAGGGGTGCTGGAAACACCATATATTTT. Translating it yields CASRARGAGNTIYF.

V and J are TRBV5-1 and TRBJ1-4; TRBD1 might be the D (6 bases). The CDR3 loop spans 15 amino acids. Germline V gene data show CDR1 as SGHRS and CDR2 as YFSETQ. Trimming cost V 1 base and J 6 bases, with 13 bases left between them. CDR3: CASSLSGGADEKLFF. Written as DNA, the CDR3 is TGCGCCAGCAGCTTGAGTGGGGGCGCCGATGAAAAACTGTTTTTT. The variable domain in full, completed from reference TRBV5-1 and TRBJ1-4, reads KAGVTQTPRYLIKTRGQQVTLSCSPISGHRSVSWYQQTPGQGLQFLFEYFSETQRNKGNFPGRFSGRQFSNSRSEMNVSTLELGDSALYLCASSLSGGADEKLFFGSGTQLSVL.

For the CDR3, the DNA is TGTGCCAGCAGCCGATCCGGGACATACTACGAGCAGTACTTC. Residues: CASSRSGTYYEQYF. The V call is TRBV27, the J call TRBJ2-7; D possibly corresponds to TRBD1 (6 bases). Germline CDR1 is MNHEY and CDR2 is SMNVEV (reference sequence). There are 14 residues in the CDR3. Trimming removed 6 bases at V and 3 bases at J, with 15 bases between.

This clone was detected only a few times. The J gene is TRBJ1-4, the V gene TRBV2; D remains unclear. Trimming removed 6 bases from V and 15 bases from J, with 17 bases in between. Germline CDR1 SNHLY, CDR2 FYNNEI. The CDR3 is made up of 12 amino acids. CDR3 bases: TGTGCCAGCAGAATCTCGCAAACTGCAATGTTTTTT. This gives the protein CASRISQTAMFF.

This chain joins TRBV10-3 and TRBJ1-1; D perhaps matches TRBD1 (5 bases). CDR1 ENHRY and CDR2 SYGVKD come from the germline V gene. Trimming cost V 7 bases and J 4 bases, with 28 bases left between them. This CDR3 comprises 18 residues. CDR3 in amino acids: CAITAGQGGGNRGTEAFF. The DNA for the CDR3 is TGTGCCATCACGGCTGGGCAGGGCGGAGGGAACCGAGGCACTGAAGCTTTCTTT.

The J gene is TRBJ1-2, the V gene TRBV28; 9 nucleotides match TRBD1. The CDR3 consists of 16 residues. In germline, CDR1 is MDHEN, CDR2 SYDVKM. V trimming: 3 bases; J trimming: 4 bases; junction bases outside the gene matches: 9. The CDR3 nucleotides are TGTGCCAGCAGTTTCCCCAGGACAGGGGCCGCCTATGGCTACACCTTC. Translation gives CASSFPRTGAAYGYTF.

This chain connects TRBV24-1 to TRBJ1-2, with D possibly matching TRBD1 (5 bases). This CDR3 has 13 amino acids. CDR1 KGHDR and CDR2 SFDVKD come from the germline V gene. Deletions cut 4 bases from V and 6 bases from J, with 11 bases between. The CDR3 protein is CATSDPGGDGYTF. The CDR3, as DNA: TGTGCCACCAGTGACCCGGGGGGGGATGGCTACACCTTC.

This clone appeared a single time. V is TRBV3-1 (or the pseudogene TRBV3-2) and J is TRBJ2-1; 7 positions agree with TRBD2. After removal of 6 bases from V and 11 bases from J, the junction contained 4 bases not matched to a gene. The CDR3 runs 11 residues. Germline V gene data show CDR1 as LGHDT and CDR2 as YNNKEL (reference sequence). The CDR3 loop reads CASRREGKQFF. DNA for the CDR3: TGTGCCAGCAGAAGGGAGGGGAAGCAGTTCTTC.

The rearrangement uses TRBV7-9 and TRBJ2-5; no definite D call. This CDR3 has 16 amino acids. Germline loops: CDR1 SEHNR, CDR2 FQNEAQ (reference sequence). V dropped 5 bases and J dropped 1 base, with 17 bases sitting between them. CDR3 nucleotides: TGTGCCAGCAGCAAAAGACTTAGTGAAATCCAAGAGACCCAGTACTTC. Protein sequence: CASSKRLSEIQETQYF.

The chain combines TRBV2 with TRBJ2-4, with D possibly matching TRBD1 (7 bases). The V and J ends lost 7 bases and 5 bases respectively, with 15 bases between them. CDR3 length equals 14 residues. Germline V lookup: CDR1 SNHLY, CDR2 FYNNEI. The CDR3 coding sequence is TGTGCCAGCAAGGAGGCGGGACAGCAAAACATTCAGTACTTC. This translates into CASKEAGQQNIQYF.

This chain joins TRBV30 and TRBJ1-5, with a weak D call TRBD1 (5 bases). Trimming stripped 2 bases from V and 1 base from J, with 9 bases between. This CDR3 spans 14 amino acids. The germline V gene encodes CDR1 GTSNPN and CDR2 SVGIG (reference sequence). CDR3 nucleotides: TGTGCCTGGAGTCCCCAGGGAAGCAATCAGCCCCAGCATTTT. Its translation is CAWSPQGSNQPQHF.

The DNA for the CDR3 is TGTGCCAGCAGCGAGAGGTGGGTCGAGCAGTACTTC. It translates to CASSERWVEQYF. The chain combines TRBV11-2 with TRBJ2-7; no reliable D call. The CDR3 sequence is 12 residues long. V was pared by 5 bases and J by 6 bases, with 11 bases between. Germline values: CDR1 SGHAT, CDR2 FQNNGV.

This chain joins TRBV11-1 and TRBJ1-1; D may be TRBD1 (5 bases). The CDR3 consists of 13 residues. The germline V gene encodes CDR1 SGHAT and CDR2 FQDESV (reference sequence). V lost 6 bases to trimming and J lost 0 bases, with 8 bases between them. The DNA of the CDR3 is TGTGCCAGCAGTAGACAGATGAACACTGAAGCTTTCTTT. Translation: CASSRQMNTEAFF.

The chain's CDR3 is CASSESAGPREQYF. The CDR3 DNA reads as TGTGCCAGCAGTGAATCGGCGGGCCCCCGCGAGCAGTACTTC. The rearrangement uses TRBV6-1 and TRBJ2-7; weak D call: TRBD2 (5 bases). This CDR3 comprises 14 residues. Germline CDR1 is MNHNS and CDR2 is SASEGT. The V gene lost 2 bases and the J gene lost 6 bases, with 14 bases spanning the gap.

The chain carries TRBV28 and TRBJ1-1; perhaps TRBD1 as D (5 bases). V was pared by 4 bases and J by 2 bases, with 11 bases between. CDR3 size: 14 residues. CDR1 is MDHEN, CDR2 SYDVKM, per germline. The CDR3, as DNA: TGTGCCAGCAGTTACGGGGGACCTAACACTGAAGCTTTCTTT. Translating gives CASSYGGPNTEAFF.